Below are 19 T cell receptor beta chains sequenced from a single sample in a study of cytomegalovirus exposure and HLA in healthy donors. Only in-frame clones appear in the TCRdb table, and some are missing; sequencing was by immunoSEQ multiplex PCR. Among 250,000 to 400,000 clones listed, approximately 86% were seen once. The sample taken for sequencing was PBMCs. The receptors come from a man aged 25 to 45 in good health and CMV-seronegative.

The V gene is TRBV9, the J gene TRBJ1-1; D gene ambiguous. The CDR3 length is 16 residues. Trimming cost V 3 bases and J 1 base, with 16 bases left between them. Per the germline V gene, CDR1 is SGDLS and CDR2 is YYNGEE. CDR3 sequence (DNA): TGTGCCAGCAGCGAGGTGGGAGGTGGCTGGAACACTGAAGCTTTCTTT. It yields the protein CASSEVGGGWNTEAFF. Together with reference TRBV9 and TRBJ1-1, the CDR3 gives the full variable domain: DSGVTQTPKHLITATGQRVTLRCSPRSGDLSVYWYQQSLDQGLQFLIQYYNGEERAKGNILERFSAQQFPDLHSELNLSSLELGDSALYFCASSEVGGGWNTEAFFGQGTRLTVV.

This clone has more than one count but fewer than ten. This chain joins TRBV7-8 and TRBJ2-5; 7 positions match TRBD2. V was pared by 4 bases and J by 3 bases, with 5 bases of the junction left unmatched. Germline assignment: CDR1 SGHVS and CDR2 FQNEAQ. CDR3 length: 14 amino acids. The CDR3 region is CASSWKRGKETQYF. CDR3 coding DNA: TGTGCCAGCAGCTGGAAGCGGGGTAAAGAGACCCAGTACTTC.

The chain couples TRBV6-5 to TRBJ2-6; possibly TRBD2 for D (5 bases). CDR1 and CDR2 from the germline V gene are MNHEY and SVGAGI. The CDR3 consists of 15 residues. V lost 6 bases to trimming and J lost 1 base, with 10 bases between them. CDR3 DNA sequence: TGTGCCAGCAGGGGATTAGCGTCTGGGGCCAACGTCCTGACTTTC. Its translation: CASRGLASGANVLTF.

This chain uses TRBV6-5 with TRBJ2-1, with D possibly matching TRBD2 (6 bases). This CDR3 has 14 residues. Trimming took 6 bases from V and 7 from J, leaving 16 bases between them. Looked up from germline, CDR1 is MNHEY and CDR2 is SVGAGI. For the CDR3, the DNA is TGTGCCAGCAGCCTAACTACCGCGGGGAATGAGCAGTTCTTC. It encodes CASSLTTAGNEQFF.

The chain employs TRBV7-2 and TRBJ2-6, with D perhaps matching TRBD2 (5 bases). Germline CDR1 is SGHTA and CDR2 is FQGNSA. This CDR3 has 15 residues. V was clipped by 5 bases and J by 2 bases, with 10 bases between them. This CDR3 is CASSPHSAGANVLTF. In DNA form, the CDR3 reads TGTGCCAGCAGCCCACATAGCGCTGGGGCCAACGTCCTGACTTTC.

The CDR3 DNA sequence: TGTGCCAGCAGCTTTTTAAGCGGGCCAGACTATGAGCAGTTCTTC. Translated: CASSFLSGPDYEQFF. The chain carries TRBV7-9 and TRBJ2-1; possibly TRBD2 for D (6 bases). Per germline, CDR1 SEHNR and CDR2 FQNEAQ (reference sequence). The CDR3 contains 15 residues. With 3 bases removed from V and 8 bases from J, the gap between germline ends came to 17 bases. Together with reference TRBV7-9 and TRBJ2-1, the CDR3 gives the full variable domain: DTGVSQNPRHKITKRGQNVTFRCDPISEHNRLYWYRQTLGQGPEFLTYFQNEAQLEKSRLLSDRFSAERPKGSFSTLEIQRTEQGDSAMYLCASSFLSGPDYEQFFGPGTRLTVL.

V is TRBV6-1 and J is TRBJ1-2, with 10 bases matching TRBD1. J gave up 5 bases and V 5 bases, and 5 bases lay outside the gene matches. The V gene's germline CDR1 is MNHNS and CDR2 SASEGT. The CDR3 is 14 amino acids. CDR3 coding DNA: TGTGCCAGCAGTAGTGGACAGGGGGTTTATGGCTACACCTTC. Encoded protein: CASSSGQGVYGYTF.

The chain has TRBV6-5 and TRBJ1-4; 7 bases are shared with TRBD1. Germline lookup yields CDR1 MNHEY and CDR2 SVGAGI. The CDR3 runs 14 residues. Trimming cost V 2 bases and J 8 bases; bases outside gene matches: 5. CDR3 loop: CASSYRGGAEKLFF. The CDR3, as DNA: TGTGCCAGCAGTTACAGAGGGGGCGCGGAAAAACTGTTTTTT.

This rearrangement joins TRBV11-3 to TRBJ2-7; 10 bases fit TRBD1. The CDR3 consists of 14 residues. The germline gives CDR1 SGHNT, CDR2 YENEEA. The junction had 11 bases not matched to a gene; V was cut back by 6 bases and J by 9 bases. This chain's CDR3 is CASSLRQGALWQYF. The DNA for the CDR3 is TGTGCCAGCAGTCTCCGACAGGGGGCCTTATGGCAGTACTTC.

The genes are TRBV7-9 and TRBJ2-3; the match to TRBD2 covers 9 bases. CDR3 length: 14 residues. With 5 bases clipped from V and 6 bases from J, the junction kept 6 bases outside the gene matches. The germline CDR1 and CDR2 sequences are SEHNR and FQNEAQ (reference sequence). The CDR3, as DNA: TGTGCCAGCAGCCCCGGGACTAGCTCTGATACGCAGTATTTT. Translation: CASSPGTSSDTQYF.

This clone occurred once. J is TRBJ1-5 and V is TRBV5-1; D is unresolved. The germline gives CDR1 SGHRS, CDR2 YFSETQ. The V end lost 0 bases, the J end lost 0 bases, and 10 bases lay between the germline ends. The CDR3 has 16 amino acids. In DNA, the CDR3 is TGCGCCAGCAGCTTGGGGGCCGGGGATAGCAATCAGCCCCAGCATTTT. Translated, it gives CASSLGAGDSNQPQHF.

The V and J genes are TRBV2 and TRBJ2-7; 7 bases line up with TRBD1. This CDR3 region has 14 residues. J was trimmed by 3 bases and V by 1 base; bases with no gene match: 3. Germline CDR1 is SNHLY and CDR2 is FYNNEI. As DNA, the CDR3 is TGTGCCAGCAGTGAAGGGGGACAGTACTACGAGCAGTACTTC. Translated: CASSEGGQYYEQYF.

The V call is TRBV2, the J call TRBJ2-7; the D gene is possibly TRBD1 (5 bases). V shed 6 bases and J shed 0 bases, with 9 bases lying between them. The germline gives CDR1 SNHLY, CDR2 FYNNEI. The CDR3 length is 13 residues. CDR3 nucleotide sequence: TGTGCCAGCAGCCACGACAGCTCCTACGAGCAGTACTTC. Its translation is CASSHDSSYEQYF.

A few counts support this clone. DNA of the CDR3: TGCGCCAGCAGCTTGGAGCTAGCGGGGACCGGGGAGCTGTTTTTT. Encoded protein: CASSLELAGTGELFF. The chain combines TRBV5-1 with TRBJ2-2, with 9 bases lining up with TRBD2. This CDR3 has 15 amino acids. CDR1 and CDR2 (germline): SGHRS, YFSETQ. V shed 0 bases, J shed 5 bases, and the junction held 2 bases outside the gene matches.

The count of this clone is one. CDR3 loop: CASSRGVGGEQDGYTF. As DNA, the CDR3 is TGTGCCAGCAGTCGTGGGGTAGGGGGCGAGCAAGATGGCTACACCTTC. The chain couples TRBV25-1 to TRBJ1-2; 7 nucleotides match TRBD1. CDR3 length equals 16 residues. The germline V gene encodes CDR1 MGHDK and CDR2 SYGVNS. The ends lost 5 bases at V and 6 bases at J; junction bases unmatched: 15.

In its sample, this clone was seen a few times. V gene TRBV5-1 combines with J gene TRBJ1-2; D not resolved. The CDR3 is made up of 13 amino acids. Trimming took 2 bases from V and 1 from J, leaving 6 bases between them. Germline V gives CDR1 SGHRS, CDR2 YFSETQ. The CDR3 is CASSFPSNYGYTF. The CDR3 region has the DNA TGCGCCAGCAGCTTCCCCAGTAACTATGGCTACACCTTC.

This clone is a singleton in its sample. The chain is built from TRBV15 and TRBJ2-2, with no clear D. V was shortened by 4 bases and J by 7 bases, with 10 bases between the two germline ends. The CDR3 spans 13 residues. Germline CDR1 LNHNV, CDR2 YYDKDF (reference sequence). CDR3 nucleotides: TGTGCCACCAGCAAACCCGCGTTCGGGGAGCTGTTTTTT. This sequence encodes CATSKPAFGELFF.

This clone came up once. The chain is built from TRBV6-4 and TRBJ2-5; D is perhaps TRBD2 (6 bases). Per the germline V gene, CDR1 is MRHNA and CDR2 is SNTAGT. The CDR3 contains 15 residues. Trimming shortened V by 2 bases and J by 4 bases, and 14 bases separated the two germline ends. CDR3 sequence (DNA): TGTGCCAGCAGTGACCCGGGAGATCTAAGAGAGACCCAGTACTTC. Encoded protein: CASSDPGDLRETQYF.

The CDR3 sequence: CASSARGLGNSPLHF. DNA for the CDR3: TGTGCCAGCAGCGCGAGGGGGTTAGGGAATTCACCCCTCCACTTT. The rearrangement joins TRBV6-6 to TRBJ1-6, with D maybe TRBD1 (6 bases). Between the trimmed V and J ends, which lost 6 bases and 7 bases, there was a span of 16 bases. CDR1 and CDR2 from the germline V gene are MNHNY and SVGAGI (reference sequence). CDR3 length: 15 amino acids.